Here is one T cell receptor beta chain with its context. Its antigen has not been determined. Within one base of it there is no much larger clone, and no base qualities were kept. The time point label, as the study defines it: baseline before first vaccination. The treatment or condition label, read with the paper, signifies: meningococcal conjugate vaccine given as trial control. Vaccinee samples were obtained from the UK trials COV001 and COV002, which included a single-blind randomized controlled phase 2/3 trial of AZD1222 (ChAdOx1 nCoV-19) in healthy adults. Trial participant PBMC samples were collected at day 0 and day 28 after the second dose for TCRbeta chain sequencing. The CDR3 regions of human TCRbeta chains were analyzed by immunosequencing. The published analysis was carried out like this. TCRs in the repertoires were matched against a reference library of SARS-CoV-2-specific TCRs that had been generated with the MIRA antigen-specificity platform. Breadth meant the fraction of unique TCRs that were SARS-CoV-2-associated, whereas depth meant the fraction of total T cells that were SARS-CoV-2-associated. Using the MIRA data, each spike-specific TCR was assigned both to the spike region to which the TCR was reactive and to a CD4 or CD8 class. Log10-transformed breadth and depth values were compared by one-way ANOVA with Sidak's multiple comparisons tests. In TCRdb, the immuneACCESS table is reduced to in-frame sequences with V and J assigned. These tables do not hold every clone; where another copy was compared, an unresolved V gene accounts for under half, and the others remain unexplained. V and J calls and clone size are those listed in that table; D and trimming were worked out from the DNA. The sample includes tens of thousands of clones, with about 90% observed a single time. Around 5% of the sample is taken by the ten largest.

The sample is drawn from a study of T cell responses to AZD1222 COVID-19 vaccine (dated by TCRdb to about 2021). Background for the entire study: TCR sequencing covered roughly 230 trial participants: 200 to 210 given two doses of AZD1222 and 26 given two doses of MenACWY control vaccine. Trial participants were enrolled into age subgroups of 18-55, 56-69 and 70-plus years, which contained about 150, 28 and 57 TCR-sequenced participants, respectively. Broad study findings and their caveats: Because no day 14 peak-response samples were available, the repertoires could be characterized only after the peak T cell response. Only a handful of AZD1222 recipients were SARS-CoV-2 seropositive at baseline, limiting conclusions about previously exposed vaccinees. After two AZD1222 doses, both the breadth and the depth of spike-specific TCRs were significantly higher than at day 0 and than in MenACWY recipients. In the small 56-69-year group, the increase in depth fell short of significance, most likely because of low power. Vaccine-associated CD4 TCRs spanned the whole spike protein, with dominant responses in regions 160-218 and 743-854. Nearly half of unique spike-specific TCRs reportedly recognized epitopes outside regions mutated in the B.1.351 and B.1.1.7 variants. Participants were mostly white British and included more females than males, and it was suggested by the authors that clonal diversity may have been underestimated.

The junction shows trimming of 4 bases on V and 5 bases on J, plus 14 bases between the germline ends. The CDR3 goes from the cysteine to the phenylalanine over 14 residues. Only the CDR3 portion is preserved as DNA: 42 bases, with reading frame beginning at the first base. CDR1 and CDR2 are read off the germline V gene as MNHEY and SVGAGI. This receptor chain uses TRBV6-5 and TRBJ1-2; possibly the D gene is TRBD1, per 5 matching bases. This TCR derives from an adult in good health. Sequenced here: peripheral blood, sampled on day 0 of MenACWY control vaccination. The CDR3 region reads CASSSSGGDYGYTF. The base sequence is TGTGCCAGCAGTTCCTCGGGAGGGGATTATGGCTACACCTTC.